This TCR beta chain was captured by sequencing in a study of early stage breast cancer tumors. Study at large: About 80% of the 16 invasive tumors were ER+, PR+ and HER2-. Study observations and caveats: Unsorted bulk genomic DNA sequencing lacked pairing and functional marker data. Most shared enriched TCRB sequences were commonly generated ones.

Blood replicates held 0.5 ug DNA, tumor or normal breast approximately 1.5 ug, two each. Measured with immunoSEQ multiplex PCR; TCRdb has only the in-frame clones, and not every one. This table holds 30,000 to 35,000 clones, 70% to 75% found once. As concerns this clone: Its target is not known.

V shed 2 bases, J shed 4 bases, and the junction held 9 bases outside the gene matches. CDR1 and CDR2 (germline): ENHRY, SYGVKD. The CDR3 has 17 amino acids. This clonotype was obtained from a person aged 35-55 years with breast cancer. Sample: blood. The gene calls are TRBV10-3 and TRBJ2-3; 10 nucleotides line up with TRBD2. The CDR3 DNA reads as TGTGCCATCAGTGAGGGGACCGGGACTAGCGAGTCAGATACGCAGTATTTT. This gives the protein CAISEGTGTSESDTQYF.